A selection of T cell receptor beta chains follows, all from one sample in a study of molecular identifiers for immune sequencing clone quantification. From the PCR reads, TCRdb called clonotypes with MiXCR, one entry per CDR3 protein. The top ten hold 0.85% of the sample, which has some 650,000 distinct CDR3 sequences, around 20% seen once. Sequences were obtained from naive CD8+ T cells from blood, with Jurkat cell RNA spiked in. These TCRs come from a human donor in good health. Some libraries in this study had Jurkat cell RNA spiked in. Each CDR3 is given with its conserved first and last residue. The D gene is left open where the match is weak. Clone size is shown for a subset of rows, as once, few, many or a class of expanded clone.

>TRBJ2-3|few|TRBD1|TRBV7-9
TGTGCCAGCAGCTCCCGGGACAGATTAAAAACCAAGACAGATACGCAGTATTTT
CASSSRDRLKTKTDTQYF
>TRBJ1-1|many|.|TRBV20-1
TGCAGTGCTAGTCCCCTATATGGGTCGAACACTGAAGCTTTCTTT
CSASPLYGSNTEAFF
>TRBJ1-1|.|.|TRBV6-2/TRBV6-3
TGTGCCAGCAGTTACGGGGCAGATTCAAGCACTGAAGCTTTCTTT
CASSYGADSSTEAFF
>TRBJ2-3|many|TRBD1|TRBV6-6
TGTGCCAGCAGTTACTCCGGGACAGGGGGTACTAGCACAGATACGCAGTATTTT
CASSYSGTGGTSTDTQYF
>TRBJ2-7|.|TRBD2|TRBV11-2
TGTGCCAGCAGCGAGTCGGGACTAGCCTCCTACGAGCAGTACTTC
CASSESGLASYEQYF
>TRBJ2-7|few|.|TRBV4-1
TGCGCCAGCAGCCCTCTACAGGGTTCGAGCGAGCAGTACTTC
CASSPLQGSSEQYF
>TRBJ2-2|few|.|TRBV27
TGTGCCAGCAGTTCCCCGGGGCTATTCGTCGGGGAGCTGTTTTTT
CASSSPGLFVGELFF
>TRBJ2-7|.|.|TRBV13
TGTGCCAGCAGCTTAGGACCGGACGGGCAGCACTTC
CASSLGPDGQHF
>TRBJ2-7|few|.|TRBV12-3/TRBV12-4
TGTGCCAGCAGTTCCTCCATTGCCTCCTACGAGCAGTACTTC
CASSSSIASYEQYF
>TRBJ2-7|.|.|TRBV6-2/TRBV6-3
TGTGCCAGCAGGCAATCCCGACAGGAATGGGAGGCCTACGAGCAGTACTTC
CASRQSRQEWEAYEQYF
>TRBJ1-1|many|.|TRBV27
TGTGCCAGCAGTTTATCGCGAGACCCTAAAACTGAAGCTTTCTTT
CASSLSRDPKTEAFF
>TRBJ2-1|few|TRBD2|TRBV20-1
TGCAGTGCTAGAGATAGCAGGGTAGCGGGGGTCGGTGAGCAGTTCTTC
CSARDSRVAGVGEQFF
>TRBJ1-1|few|.|TRBV3-1
TGTGCCAGCAGCCACAGACAGGACGCTGAAGCTTTCTTT
CASSHRQDAEAFF
>TRBJ2-2|.|.|TRBV19
TGTGCCAGTACCTTAGGTGGGGCCGGGGAGCTGTTTTTT
CASTLGGAGELFF
>TRBJ2-6|many|.|TRBV20-1
TGCAGTGCAGATTTTGGACATACGAGCTCTGGGGCCAACGTCCTGACTTTC
CSADFGHTSSGANVLTF
>TRBJ1-2|.|TRBD1|TRBV6-1
TGTGCCAGCAGGGGGGACAGTCTCTATGGCTACACCTTC
CASRGDSLYGYTF
>TRBJ2-3|many|.|TRBV12-3/TRBV12-4
TGTGCCATCCACACAGATACGCAGTATTTT
CAIHTDTQYF
>TRBJ2-7|many|.|TRBV20-1
TGCAGTGCTAGGGGGAGCTCCTACGAGCAGTACTTC
CSARGSSYEQYF
>TRBJ2-1|.|TRBD2|TRBV27
TGTGCCAGCAGTTTTGGACCAGCGGGGGGCAATGAGCAGTTCTTC
CASSFGPAGGNEQFF
>TRBJ1-2|many|TRBD1|TRBV28
TGTGCCAGCAGTCCCCGGGACAGTCGGTGGATAGCTAACTATGGCTACACCTTC
CASSPRDSRWIANYGYTF
>TRBJ1-5|many|TRBD1|TRBV6-5
TGTGCCAGCAGTTCGACAGGGGGCGCGACTCAGCCCCAGCATTTT
CASSSTGGATQPQHF
>TRBJ1-4|many|.|TRBV3-1
TGTGCCAGCAGCCAAGAGGTATATGGCCTCGGGCGAAAACTGTTTTTT
CASSQEVYGLGRKLFF
>TRBJ1-1|many|TRBD1|TRBV5-1
TGCGCCAGCAGCCCCGGGACAGGGTTTCCAGCTTTCTTT
CASSPGTGFPAFF
>TRBJ2-7|many|.|TRBV7-9
TGTGCCAGCAGCCCAATAAAAGGCGAGCAGTACTTC
CASSPIKGEQYF
>TRBJ2-5|many|.|TRBV6-5
TGTGCCAGCAGTTACTCGGGAGAGCTACGGGGGATGGCCCAGTACTTC
CASSYSGELRGMAQYF
>TRBJ1-3|many|.|TRBV3-1
TGTGCCAGCAGCCAAGAGCGGGACACTGGAAACACCATATATTTT
CASSQERDTGNTIYF
>TRBJ2-2|many|.|TRBV7-6
TGTGCCAGCAGCTTAGCAGGGAGTACATCCGGGGAGCTGTTTTTT
CASSLAGSTSGELFF
>TRBJ2-7|few|TRBD1|TRBV13
TGTGCCAGCAGCCCTGGGGACAGAGGGAGCTCCTACGAGCAGTACTTC
CASSPGDRGSSYEQYF
>TRBJ2-2|.|.|TRBV13
TGTGCCAGCAGAGATCAGGGGACTGGCGGGGAGCTGTTTTTT
CASRDQGTGGELFF
>TRBJ2-5|many|TRBD2|TRBV5-1
TGCGCCAGCAGGTTAACTAGCGGGAGGCTAGAGACCCAGTACTTC
CASRLTSGRLETQYF
>TRBJ1-5|.|.|TRBV25-1
TGTGCCAGCAGTGATCCGAGACTTGTGGAGGATGGCAATCAGCCCCAGCATTTT
CASSDPRLVEDGNQPQHF
>TRBJ2-5|few|.|TRBV12-3/TRBV12-4
TGTGCCAGCGGACTTAGGGGGGGGAGTCAAGAGACCCAGTACTTC
CASGLRGGSQETQYF
>TRBJ2-7|.|TRBD1|TRBV6-5
TGTGCCGGCAGCCCGGACAGGGACCCATACGAGCAGTACTTC
CAGSPDRDPYEQYF
>TRBJ2-7|many|.|TRBV7-2
TGTGCCAGCAGCTTCCTCAGAACAGTAGGGGAGCAGTACTTC
CASSFLRTVGEQYF
>TRBJ2-7|.|.|TRBV6-6
TGTGCCAGCAGTTACACGCTCGACGAGCAGTACTTC
CASSYTLDEQYF
>TRBJ1-1|.|.|TRBV7-2
TGTGCCAGCAGCTTAGTGGTTTCGGGCACTGAAGCTTTCTTT
CASSLVVSGTEAFF
>TRBJ2-4|many|.|TRBV5-1
TGCGCCAGCAGCGATGGAGAGGGACTAGCCAAAAACATTCAGTACTTC
CASSDGEGLAKNIQYF
>TRBJ1-1|many|.|TRBV7-9
TGTGCCAGCAGCTTACTTTATTCTGAAGCTTTCTTT
CASSLLYSEAFF
>TRBJ2-3|few|.|TRBV15
TGTGCCACCAGCAGAGGGATCTGGACAGGAGGGGGGTCAGATACGCAGTATTTT
CATSRGIWTGGGSDTQYF
>TRBJ2-3|many|.|TRBV5-1
TGCGCCAGCAGCTTAACGGACTATACCACAGATACGCAGTATTTT
CASSLTDYTTDTQYF
>TRBJ2-7|few|TRBD1|TRBV19
TGTGCCAGTAGCCACAGGGGCGCCGACGCCAACTACGAGCAGTACTTC
CASSHRGADANYEQYF
>TRBJ2-5|.|TRBD1|TRBV12-3/TRBV12-4
TGTGCCAGCAGCCGTCAGCGGACAGGCCAAGAGACCCAGTACTTC
CASSRQRTGQETQYF
>TRBJ2-7|many|.|TRBV4-3
TGCGCCAGCAGTGGGGCAGTAGGGCGCTCCTACGAGCAGTACTTC
CASSGAVGRSYEQYF
>TRBJ2-7|.|TRBD1|TRBV27
TGTGCCAGCAGTTTATTCCCCGGGACAGGGGGGATTGGTGAGCAGTACTTC
CASSLFPGTGGIGEQYF
>TRBJ2-7|many|.|TRBV7-9
TGTGCCAGCAGCTTAGGGGCCGACCGGGTGTACTTC
CASSLGADRVYF
>TRBJ2-2|many|.|TRBV24-1
TGTGCCACCACAGGTCCGGCGAACACCGGGGAGCTGTTTTTT
CATTGPANTGELFF
>TRBJ2-7|many|TRBD2|TRBV5-4
TGTGCCAGCAGCAACCCTAGCGGGAACTCCTACGAGCAGTACTTC
CASSNPSGNSYEQYF
>TRBJ1-6|many|.|TRBV11-2
TGTGCCAGCAGCTTAGGGCCAGATGGTGTGATCCACTTT
CASSLGPDGVIHF
>TRBJ2-4|few|.|TRBV2
TGTGCCAGCAGGTTAGGGGGGGACGGGAACATTCAGTACTTC
CASRLGGDGNIQYF
>TRBJ1-1|many|.|TRBV30
TGTGCCTGGGCTGAGGCAGGGGAAGCTTTCTTT
CAWAEAGEAFF
>TRBJ2-7|many|TRBD2|TRBV4-3
TGCGCCAGCAGCCAAGATAGCGGGAGAGCCTACGAGCAGTACTTC
CASSQDSGRAYEQYF
>TRBJ1-1|once|.|TRBV28
TGTGCCAGCAGTTCGCCCACCAGGAGGAGCACTGAAGCTTTCTTT
CASSSPTRRSTEAFF
>TRBJ2-3|few|.|TRBV5-4
TGTGCCAGCAGCTTGGATCCGGGGTTGGCAGATACGCAGTATTTT
CASSLDPGLADTQYF